This T cell receptor beta chain was obtained from a study of spatial heterogeneity in lung cancer. Across the study: The donors, 60 to 80 patients with untreated early-stage non-small cell lung cancer, provided the samples.

The CDR3 runs to 12 residues. In germline, CDR1 is SEHNR, CDR2 FQNEAQ (reference sequence). The V and J ends lost 5 bases and 9 bases respectively, with 13 bases between them. Carried by each TCR cDNA molecule was a unique molecular identifier. MiXCR, applied by TCRdb to the 5' RACE reads, yields one record per CDR3 protein. The table records roughly 72,000 distinct CDR3 sequences, around 8.9% of them present only once. Regarding time point: blood at routine non-recurrence follow-up after resection. This clonotype was recorded at least ten times. This material consisted of PBMCs, taken at follow-up. This receptor was identified in a female donor with early-stage non-small cell lung cancer. This chain joins TRBV7-9 and TRBJ2-5; a weak D match, TRBD1 (6 bases). The CDR3 DNA reads as TGTGCCAGCAGCCCCTTGAAGGGGGCCCAGTACTTC. Translated, it gives CASSPLKGAQYF. Full variable domain (remainder filled in from reference TRBV7-9 and TRBJ2-5): DTGVSQNPRHKITKRGQNVTFRCDPISEHNRLYWYRQTLGQGPEFLTYFQNEAQLEKSRLLSDRFSAERPKGSFSTLEIQRTEQGDSAMYLCASSPLKGAQYFGPGTRLLVL.